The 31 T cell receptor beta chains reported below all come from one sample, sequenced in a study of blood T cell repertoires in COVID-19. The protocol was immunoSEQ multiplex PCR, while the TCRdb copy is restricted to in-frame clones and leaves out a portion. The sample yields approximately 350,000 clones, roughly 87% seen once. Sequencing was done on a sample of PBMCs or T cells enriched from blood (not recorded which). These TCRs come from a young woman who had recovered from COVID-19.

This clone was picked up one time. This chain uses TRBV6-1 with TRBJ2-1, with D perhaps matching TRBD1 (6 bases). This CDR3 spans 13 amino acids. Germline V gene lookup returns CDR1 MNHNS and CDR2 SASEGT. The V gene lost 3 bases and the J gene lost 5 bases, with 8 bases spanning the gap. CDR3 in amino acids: CASSEDSHNEQFF. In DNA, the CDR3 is TGTGCCAGCAGTGAGGACAGCCACAATGAGCAGTTCTTC.

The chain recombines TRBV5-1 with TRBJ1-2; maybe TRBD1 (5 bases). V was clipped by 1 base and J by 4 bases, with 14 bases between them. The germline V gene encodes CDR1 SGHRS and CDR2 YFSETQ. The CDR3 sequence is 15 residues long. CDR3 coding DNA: TGCGCCAGCAGCTTGATTCCGGGGGTGGCCTATGGCTACACCTTC. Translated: CASSLIPGVAYGYTF.

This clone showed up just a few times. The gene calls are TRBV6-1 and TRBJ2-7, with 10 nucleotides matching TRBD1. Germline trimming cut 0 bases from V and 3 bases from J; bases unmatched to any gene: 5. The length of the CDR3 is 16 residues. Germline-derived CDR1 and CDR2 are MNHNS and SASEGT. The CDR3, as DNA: TGTGCCAGCAGTGAAGCCGGGACAGGGGAGGGCTACGAGCAGTACTTC. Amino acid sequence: CASSEAGTGEGYEQYF.

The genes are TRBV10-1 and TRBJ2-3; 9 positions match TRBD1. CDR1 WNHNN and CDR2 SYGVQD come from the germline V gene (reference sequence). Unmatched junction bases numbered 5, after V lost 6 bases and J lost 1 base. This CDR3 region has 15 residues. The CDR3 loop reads CASSQGQGRTDTQYF. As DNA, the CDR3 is TGCGCCAGCAGCCAGGGACAGGGACGCACAGATACGCAGTATTTT.

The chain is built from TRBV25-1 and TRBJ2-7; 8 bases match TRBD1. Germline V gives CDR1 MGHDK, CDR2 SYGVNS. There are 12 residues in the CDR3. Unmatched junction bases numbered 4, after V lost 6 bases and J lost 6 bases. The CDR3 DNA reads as TGTGCCAGCAGCGCAACAGGGGGCGAGCAGTACTTC. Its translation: CASSATGGEQYF.

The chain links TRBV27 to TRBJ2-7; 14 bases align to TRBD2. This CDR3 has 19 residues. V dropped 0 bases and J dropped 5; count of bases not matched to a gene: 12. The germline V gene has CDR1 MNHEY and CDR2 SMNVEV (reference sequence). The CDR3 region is CASSLSETSGRAVVNEQYF. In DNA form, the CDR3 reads TGTGCCAGCAGTTTATCGGAGACTAGCGGGAGGGCCGTAGTCAACGAGCAGTACTTC.

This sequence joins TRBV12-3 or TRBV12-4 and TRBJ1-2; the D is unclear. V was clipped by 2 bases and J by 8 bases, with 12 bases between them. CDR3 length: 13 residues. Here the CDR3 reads CASSLMEAGGYTF. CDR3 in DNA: TGTGCCAGCAGTTTAATGGAGGCTGGGGGCTACACCTTC.

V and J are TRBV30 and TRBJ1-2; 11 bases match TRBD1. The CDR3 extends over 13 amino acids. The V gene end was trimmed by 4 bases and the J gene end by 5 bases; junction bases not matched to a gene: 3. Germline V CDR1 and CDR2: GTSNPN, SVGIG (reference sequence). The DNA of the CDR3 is TGTGCCTGGAAAGGACAGGGGGCGTATGGCTACACCTTC. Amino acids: CAWKGQGAYGYTF. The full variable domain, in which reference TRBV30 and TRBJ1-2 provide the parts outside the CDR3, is SQTIHQWPATLVQPVGSPLSLECTVEGTSNPNLYWYRQAAGRGLQLLFYSVGIGQISSEVPQNLSASRPQDRQFILSSKKLLLSDSGFYLCAWKGQGAYGYTFGSGTRLTVV.

The CDR3 loop reads CASSGSGGSSYEQYF. CDR3 in DNA: TGTGCCAGCAGTGGAAGCGGCGGGTCGTCCTACGAGCAGTACTTC. The chain has TRBV25-1 and TRBJ2-7; perhaps TRBD2 as D (5 bases). Trimming removed 4 bases from V and 1 base from J, with 14 bases in between. Germline loops: CDR1 MGHDK, CDR2 SYGVNS. This CDR3 comprises 15 residues.

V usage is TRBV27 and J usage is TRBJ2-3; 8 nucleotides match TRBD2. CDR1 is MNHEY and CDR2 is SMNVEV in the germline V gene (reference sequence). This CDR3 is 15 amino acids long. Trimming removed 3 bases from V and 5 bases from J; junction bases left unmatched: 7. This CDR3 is CASSFRRGAGDTQYF. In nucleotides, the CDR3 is TGTGCCAGCAGTTTCCGGCGGGGGGCGGGAGATACGCAGTATTTT.

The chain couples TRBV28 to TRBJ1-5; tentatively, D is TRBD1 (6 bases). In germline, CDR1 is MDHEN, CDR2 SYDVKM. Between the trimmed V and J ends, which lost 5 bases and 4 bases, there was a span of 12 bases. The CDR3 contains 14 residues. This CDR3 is CASSPWTANQPQHF. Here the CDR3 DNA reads TGTGCCAGCAGTCCTTGGACAGCAAATCAGCCCCAGCATTTT.

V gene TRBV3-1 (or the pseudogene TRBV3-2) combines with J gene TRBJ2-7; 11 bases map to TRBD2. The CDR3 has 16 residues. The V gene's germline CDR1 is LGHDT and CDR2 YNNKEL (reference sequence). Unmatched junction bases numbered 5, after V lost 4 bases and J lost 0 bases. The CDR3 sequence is CASSPETSGVSYEQYF. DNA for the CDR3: TGTGCCAGCAGCCCGGAGACTAGCGGGGTCTCCTACGAGCAGTACTTC.

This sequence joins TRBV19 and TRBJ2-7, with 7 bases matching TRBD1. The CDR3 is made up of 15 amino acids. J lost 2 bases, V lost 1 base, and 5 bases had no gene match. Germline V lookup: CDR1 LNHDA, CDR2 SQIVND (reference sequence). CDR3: CASSIVGTETYEQYF. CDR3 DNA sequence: TGTGCCAGTAGTATAGTCGGGACAGAGACCTACGAGCAGTACTTC.

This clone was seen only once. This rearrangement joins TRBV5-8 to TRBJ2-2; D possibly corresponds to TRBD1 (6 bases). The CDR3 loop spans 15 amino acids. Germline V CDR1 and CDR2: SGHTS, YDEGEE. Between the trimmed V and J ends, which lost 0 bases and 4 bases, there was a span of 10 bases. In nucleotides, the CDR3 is TGTGCCAGCAGCTTGGGGCAGGGGTTCACCGGGGAGCTGTTTTTT. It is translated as CASSLGQGFTGELFF.

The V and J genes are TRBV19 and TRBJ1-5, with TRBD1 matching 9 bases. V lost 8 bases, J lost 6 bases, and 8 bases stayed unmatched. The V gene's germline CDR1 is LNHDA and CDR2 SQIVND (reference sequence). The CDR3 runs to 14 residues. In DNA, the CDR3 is TGTGCCAGTCAAGGGACAGGGCTCCGTCAGCCCCAGCATTTT. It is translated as CASQGTGLRQPQHF.

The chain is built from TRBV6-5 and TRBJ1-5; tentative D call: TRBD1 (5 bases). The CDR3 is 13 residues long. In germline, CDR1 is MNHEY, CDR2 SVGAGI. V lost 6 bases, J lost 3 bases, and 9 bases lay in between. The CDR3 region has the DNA TGTGCCAGCAGGGACACTTCCAATCAGCCCCAGCATTTT. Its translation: CASRDTSNQPQHF.

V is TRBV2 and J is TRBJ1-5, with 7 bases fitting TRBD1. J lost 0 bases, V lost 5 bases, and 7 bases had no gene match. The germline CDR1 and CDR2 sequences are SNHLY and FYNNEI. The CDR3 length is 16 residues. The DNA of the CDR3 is TGTGCCAGCAGTAGACAGGGTGAATATAGCAATCAGCCCCAGCATTTT. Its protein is CASSRQGEYSNQPQHF.

CDR3 amino acids: CASRTGGGNVDEQYF. In DNA form, the CDR3 reads TGTGCCAGCAGAACCGGAGGAGGGAATGTTGACGAGCAGTACTTC. V and J are TRBV28 and TRBJ2-7, with D tentatively TRBD2 (6 bases). This CDR3 is built from 15 residues. CDR1 MDHEN and CDR2 SYDVKM come from the germline V gene. Trimming cost V 6 bases and J 5 bases, with 20 bases left between them.

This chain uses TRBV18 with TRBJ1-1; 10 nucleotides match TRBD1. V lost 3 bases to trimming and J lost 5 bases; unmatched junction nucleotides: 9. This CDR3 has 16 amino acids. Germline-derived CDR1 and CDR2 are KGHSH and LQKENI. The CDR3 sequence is CASSPSTGGADTEAFF. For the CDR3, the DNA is TGTGCCAGCTCACCTTCGACAGGGGGCGCGGATACTGAAGCTTTCTTT. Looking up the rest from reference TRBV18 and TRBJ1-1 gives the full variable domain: NAGVMQNPRHLVRRRGQEARLRCSPMKGHSHVYWYRQLPEEGLKFMVYLQKENIIDESGMPKERFSAEFPKEGPSILRIQQVVRGDSAAYFCASSPSTGGADTEAFFGQGTRLTVV.

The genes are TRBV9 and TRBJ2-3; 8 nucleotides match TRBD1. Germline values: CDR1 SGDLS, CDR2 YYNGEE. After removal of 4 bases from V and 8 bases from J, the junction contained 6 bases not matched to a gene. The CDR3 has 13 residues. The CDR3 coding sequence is TGTGCCAGCAGCATCGGACAGGGAGGTACGCAGTATTTT. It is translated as CASSIGQGGTQYF.

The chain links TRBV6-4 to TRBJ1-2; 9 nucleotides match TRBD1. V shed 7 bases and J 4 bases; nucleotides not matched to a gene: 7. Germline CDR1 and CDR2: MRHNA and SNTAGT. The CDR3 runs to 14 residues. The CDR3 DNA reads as TGTGCCAGCAATCCGGGACAGGGTGGCTATGGCTACACCTTC. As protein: CASNPGQGGYGYTF.

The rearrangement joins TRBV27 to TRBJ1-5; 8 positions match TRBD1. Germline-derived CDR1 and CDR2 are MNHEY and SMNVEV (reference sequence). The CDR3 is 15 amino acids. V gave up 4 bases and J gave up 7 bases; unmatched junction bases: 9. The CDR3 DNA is TGTGCCAGCAGTTACTATGGACAGGGCGGACAGCCCCAGCATTTT. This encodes CASSYYGQGGQPQHF.

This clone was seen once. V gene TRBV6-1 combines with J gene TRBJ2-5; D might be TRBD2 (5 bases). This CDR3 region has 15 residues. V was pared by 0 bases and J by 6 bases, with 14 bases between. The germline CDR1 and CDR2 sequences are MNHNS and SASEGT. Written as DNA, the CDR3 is TGTGCCAGCAGTGAAGCGAATCCACCCGGGAAGACCCAGTACTTC. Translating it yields CASSEANPPGKTQYF.

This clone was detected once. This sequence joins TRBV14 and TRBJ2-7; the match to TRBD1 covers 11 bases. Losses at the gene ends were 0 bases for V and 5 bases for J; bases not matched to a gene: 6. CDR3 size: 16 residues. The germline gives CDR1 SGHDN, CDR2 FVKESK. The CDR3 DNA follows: TGTGCCAGCAGCCAAGATAAGGGACAGGGGGGTCACGAGCAGTACTTC. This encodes CASSQDKGQGGHEQYF.

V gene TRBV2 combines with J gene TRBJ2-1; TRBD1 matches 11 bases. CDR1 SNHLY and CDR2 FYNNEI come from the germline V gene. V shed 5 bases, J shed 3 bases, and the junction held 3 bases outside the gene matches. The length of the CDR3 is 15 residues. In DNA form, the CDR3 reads TGTGCCAGCAGTACCGGGACAGGGGGCTACAATGAGCAGTTCTTC. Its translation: CASSTGTGGYNEQFF.

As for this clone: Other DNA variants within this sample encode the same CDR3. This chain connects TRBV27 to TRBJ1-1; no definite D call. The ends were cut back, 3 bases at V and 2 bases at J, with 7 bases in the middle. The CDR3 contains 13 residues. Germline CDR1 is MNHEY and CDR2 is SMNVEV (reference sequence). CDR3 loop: CASSFYRNTEAFF. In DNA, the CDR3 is TGTGCCAGCAGTTTTTACAGAAACACTGAAGCTTTCTTT.

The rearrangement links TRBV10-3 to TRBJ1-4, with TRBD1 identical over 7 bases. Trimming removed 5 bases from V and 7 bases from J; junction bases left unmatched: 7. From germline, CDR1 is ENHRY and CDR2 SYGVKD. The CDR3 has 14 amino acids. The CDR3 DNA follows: TGTGCCATCAGTCGACAGGGCAAAGTTGAAAAACTGTTTTTT. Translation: CAISRQGKVEKLFF.

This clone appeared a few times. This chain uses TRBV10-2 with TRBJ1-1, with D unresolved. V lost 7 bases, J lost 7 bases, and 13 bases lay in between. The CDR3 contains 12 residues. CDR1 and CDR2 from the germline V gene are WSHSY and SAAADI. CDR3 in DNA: TGCGCCAGCACAATTTCCGGGATTGAAGCTTTCTTT. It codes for CASTISGIEAFF.

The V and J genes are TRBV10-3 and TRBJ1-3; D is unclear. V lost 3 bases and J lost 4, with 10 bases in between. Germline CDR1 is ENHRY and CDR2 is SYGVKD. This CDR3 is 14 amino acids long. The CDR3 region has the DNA TGTGCCATCAGTGATATGGGCCGCGGAAACACCATATATTTT. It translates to CAISDMGRGNTIYF.

CDR3 residues: CASSLDYSGQYGYTF. Written as DNA, the CDR3 is TGTGCCAGCAGCTTAGATTATTCAGGGCAATATGGCTACACCTTC. The chain has TRBV11-2 and TRBJ1-2, with a weak D call TRBD1 (5 bases). Germline V gives CDR1 SGHAT, CDR2 FQNNGV. Trimming removed 0 bases from V and 5 bases from J, with 13 bases in between. The CDR3 extends over 15 amino acids.

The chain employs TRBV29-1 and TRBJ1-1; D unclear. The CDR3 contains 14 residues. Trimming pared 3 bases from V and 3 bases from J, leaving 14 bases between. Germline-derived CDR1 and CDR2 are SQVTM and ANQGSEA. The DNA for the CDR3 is TGCAGCGTTGATAGGCCCGGGTCGGACACTGAAGCTTTCTTT. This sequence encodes CSVDRPGSDTEAFF. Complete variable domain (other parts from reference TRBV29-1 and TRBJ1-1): SAVISQKPSRDICQRGTSLTIQCQVDSQVTMMFWYRQQPGQSLTLIATANQGSEATYESGFVIDKFPISRPNLTFSTLTVSNMSPEDSSIYLCSVDRPGSDTEAFFGQGTRLTVV.